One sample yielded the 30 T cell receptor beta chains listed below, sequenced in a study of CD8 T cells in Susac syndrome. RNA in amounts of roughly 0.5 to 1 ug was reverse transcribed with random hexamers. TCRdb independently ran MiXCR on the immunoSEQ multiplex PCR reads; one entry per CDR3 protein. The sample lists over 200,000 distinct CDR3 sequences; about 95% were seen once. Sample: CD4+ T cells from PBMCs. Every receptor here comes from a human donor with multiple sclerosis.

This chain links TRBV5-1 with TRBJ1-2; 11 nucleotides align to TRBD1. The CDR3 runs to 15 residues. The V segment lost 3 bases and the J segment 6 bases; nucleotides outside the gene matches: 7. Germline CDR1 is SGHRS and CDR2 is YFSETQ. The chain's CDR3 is CASSSAGTGGNGYTF. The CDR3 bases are TGCGCCAGCAGCTCGGCAGGGACAGGGGGAAATGGCTACACCTTC.

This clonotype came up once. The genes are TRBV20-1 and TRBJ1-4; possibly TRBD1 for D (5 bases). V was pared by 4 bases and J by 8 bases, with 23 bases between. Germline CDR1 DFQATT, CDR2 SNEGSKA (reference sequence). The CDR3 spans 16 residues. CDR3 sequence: CSANPPGDSLGEKLFF. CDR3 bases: TGCAGTGCTAACCCCCCCGGAGACAGCCTAGGAGAAAAACTGTTTTTT.

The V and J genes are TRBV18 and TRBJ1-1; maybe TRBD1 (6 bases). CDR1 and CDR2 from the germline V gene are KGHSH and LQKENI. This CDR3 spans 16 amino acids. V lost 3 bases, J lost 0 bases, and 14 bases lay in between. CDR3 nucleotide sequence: TGTGCCAGCTCACCTTGGCCGGCAGGGGTGAACACTGAAGCTTTCTTT. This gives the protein CASSPWPAGVNTEAFF. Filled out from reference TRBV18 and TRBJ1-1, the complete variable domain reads NAGVMQNPRHLVRRRGQEARLRCSPMKGHSHVYWYRQLPEEGLKFMVYLQKENIIDESGMPKERFSAEFPKEGPSILRIQQVVRGDSAAYFCASSPWPAGVNTEAFFGQGTRLTVV.

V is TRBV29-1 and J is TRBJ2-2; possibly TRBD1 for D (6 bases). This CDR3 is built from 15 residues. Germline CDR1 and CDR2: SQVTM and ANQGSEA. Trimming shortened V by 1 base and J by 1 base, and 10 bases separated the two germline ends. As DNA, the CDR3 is TGCAGCGTTGAAGGTGCCAGGGGGAACACCGGGGAGCTGTTTTTT. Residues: CSVEGARGNTGELFF.

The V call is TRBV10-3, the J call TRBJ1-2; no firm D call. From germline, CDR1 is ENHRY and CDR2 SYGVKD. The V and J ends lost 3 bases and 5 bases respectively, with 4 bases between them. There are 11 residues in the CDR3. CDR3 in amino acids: CAISDPYGYTF. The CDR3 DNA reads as TGTGCCATCAGTGACCCTTATGGCTACACCTTC.

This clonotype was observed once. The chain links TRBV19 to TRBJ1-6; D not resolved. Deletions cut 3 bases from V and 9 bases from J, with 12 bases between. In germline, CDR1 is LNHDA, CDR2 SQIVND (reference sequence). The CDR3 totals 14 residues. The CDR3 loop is CASSISDDFSPLHF. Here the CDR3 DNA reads TGTGCCAGTAGTATCTCGGATGATTTTTCACCCCTCCACTTT.

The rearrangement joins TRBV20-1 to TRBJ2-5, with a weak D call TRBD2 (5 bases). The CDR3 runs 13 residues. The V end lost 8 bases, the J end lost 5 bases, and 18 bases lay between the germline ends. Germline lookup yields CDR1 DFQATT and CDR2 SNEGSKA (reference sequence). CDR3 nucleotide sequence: TGCAGTCCCCTTTTGAGGGCGGCTGAGACCCAGTACTTC. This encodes CSPLLRAAETQYF.

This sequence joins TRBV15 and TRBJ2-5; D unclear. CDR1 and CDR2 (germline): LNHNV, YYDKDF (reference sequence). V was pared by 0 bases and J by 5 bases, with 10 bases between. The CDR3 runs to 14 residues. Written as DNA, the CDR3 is TGTGCCACCAGCAGAGATGGGAAATCGGAGACCCAGTACTTC. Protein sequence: CATSRDGKSETQYF.

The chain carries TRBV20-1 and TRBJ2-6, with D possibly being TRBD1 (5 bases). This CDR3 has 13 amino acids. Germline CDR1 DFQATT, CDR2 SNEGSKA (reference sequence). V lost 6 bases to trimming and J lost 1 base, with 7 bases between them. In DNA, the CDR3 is TGCAGTGCCCGACAGTCTGGGGCCAACGTCCTGACTTTC. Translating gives CSARQSGANVLTF.

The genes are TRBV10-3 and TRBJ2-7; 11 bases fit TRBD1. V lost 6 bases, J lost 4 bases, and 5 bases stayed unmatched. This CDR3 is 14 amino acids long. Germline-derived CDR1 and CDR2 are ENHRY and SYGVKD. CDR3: CAISPGQGAYEQYV. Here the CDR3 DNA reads TGTGCCATCAGCCCCGGACAGGGGGCGTACGAGCAGTACGTC.

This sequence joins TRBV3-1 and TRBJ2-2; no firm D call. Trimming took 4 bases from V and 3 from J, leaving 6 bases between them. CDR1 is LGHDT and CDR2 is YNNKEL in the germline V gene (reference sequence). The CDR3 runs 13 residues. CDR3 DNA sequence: TGTGCCAGCAGCCCCCTGGACACCGGGGAGCTGTTTTTT. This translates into CASSPLDTGELFF.

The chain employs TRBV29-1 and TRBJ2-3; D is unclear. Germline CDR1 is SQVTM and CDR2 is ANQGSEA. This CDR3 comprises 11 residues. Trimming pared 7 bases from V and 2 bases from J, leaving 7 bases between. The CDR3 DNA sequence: TGCAGCGACCAACTCACAGATACGCAGTATTTT. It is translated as CSDQLTDTQYF.

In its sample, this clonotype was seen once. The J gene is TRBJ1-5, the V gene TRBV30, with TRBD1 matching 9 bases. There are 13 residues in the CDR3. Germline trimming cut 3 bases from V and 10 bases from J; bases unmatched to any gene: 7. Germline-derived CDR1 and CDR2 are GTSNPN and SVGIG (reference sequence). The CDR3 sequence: CAWRSTGGGPQHF. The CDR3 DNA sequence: TGTGCCTGGAGGTCGACAGGGGGTGGTCCCCAGCATTTT.

The CDR3 here is CSVATSGAENTQYF. The CDR3 nucleotides are TGCAGCGTCGCGACTAGCGGAGCCGAAAATACGCAGTATTTT. This rearrangement joins TRBV29-1 to TRBJ2-3; 9 bases line up with TRBD2. CDR1 and CDR2 from the germline V gene are SQVTM and ANQGSEA. Trimming at V came to 6 bases and at J to 7 bases, leaving 11 bases not matched to a gene. The CDR3 sequence is 14 residues long.

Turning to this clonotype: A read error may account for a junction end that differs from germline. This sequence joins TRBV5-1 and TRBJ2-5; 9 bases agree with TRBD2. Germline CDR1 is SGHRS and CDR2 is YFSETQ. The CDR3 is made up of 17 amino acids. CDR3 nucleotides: TGCGCCAGCAGCTTGGGTATGAGACTAGCGGCCGAAGAAACCCAGTACTTC. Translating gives CASSLGMRLAAEETQYF. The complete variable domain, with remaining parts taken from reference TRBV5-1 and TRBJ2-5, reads KAGVTQTPRYLIKTRGQQVTLSCSPISGHRSVSWYQQTPGQGLQFLFEYFSETQRNKGNFPGRFSGRQFSNSRSEMNVSTLELGDSALYLCASSLGMRLAAEETQYFGPGTRLLVL.

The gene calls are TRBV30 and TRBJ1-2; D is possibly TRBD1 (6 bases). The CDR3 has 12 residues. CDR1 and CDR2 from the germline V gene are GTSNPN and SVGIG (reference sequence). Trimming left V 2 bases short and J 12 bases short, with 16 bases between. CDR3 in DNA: TGTGCCTGGAGTTCCTGGCAGGGGCTCGACACCTTC. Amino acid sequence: CAWSSWQGLDTF.

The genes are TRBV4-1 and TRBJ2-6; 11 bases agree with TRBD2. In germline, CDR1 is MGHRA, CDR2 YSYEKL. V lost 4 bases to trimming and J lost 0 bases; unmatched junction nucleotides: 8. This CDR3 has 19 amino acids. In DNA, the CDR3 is TGCGCCAGCAGCCGCCCGACTAGCGGGGACCGCTCTGGGGCCAACGTCCTGACTTTC. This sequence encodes CASSRPTSGDRSGANVLTF.

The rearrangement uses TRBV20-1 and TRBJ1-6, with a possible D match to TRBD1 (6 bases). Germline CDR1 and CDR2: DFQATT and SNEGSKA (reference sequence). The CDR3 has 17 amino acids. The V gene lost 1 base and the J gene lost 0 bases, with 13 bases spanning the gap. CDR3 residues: CSARGGGMSSYNSPLHF. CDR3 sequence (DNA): TGCAGTGCTAGAGGGGGGGGCATGAGCTCCTATAATTCACCCCTCCACTTT.

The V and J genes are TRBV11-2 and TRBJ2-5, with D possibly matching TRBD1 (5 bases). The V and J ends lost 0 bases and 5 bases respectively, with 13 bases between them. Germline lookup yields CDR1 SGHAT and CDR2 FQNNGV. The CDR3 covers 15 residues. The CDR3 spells CASSLDIGAKETQYF. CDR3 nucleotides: TGTGCCAGCAGCTTAGATATTGGGGCCAAGGAGACCCAGTACTTC.

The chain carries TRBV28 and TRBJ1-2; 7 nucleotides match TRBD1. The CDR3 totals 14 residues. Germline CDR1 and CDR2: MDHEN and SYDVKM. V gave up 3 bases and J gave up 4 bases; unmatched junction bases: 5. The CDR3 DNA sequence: TGTGCCAGCAGTTTCGTGACAGGGCCCTATGGCTACACCTTC. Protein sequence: CASSFVTGPYGYTF.

The CDR3 sequence: CASGVGSYEQYF. The DNA for the CDR3 is TGTGCCAGCGGGGTCGGCTCCTACGAGCAGTACTTC. The V and J genes are TRBV12-3 or TRBV12-4 and TRBJ2-7, with D unresolved. Trimming stripped 8 bases from V and 0 bases from J, with 8 bases between. The CDR3 is made up of 12 amino acids.

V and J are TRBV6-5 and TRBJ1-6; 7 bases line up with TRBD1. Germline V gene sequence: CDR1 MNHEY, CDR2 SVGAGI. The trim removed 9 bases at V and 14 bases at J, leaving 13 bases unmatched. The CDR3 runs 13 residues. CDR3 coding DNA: TGTGCCAGTAGTCCGGGACAGCTTGGGACCCTCCACTTT. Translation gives CASSPGQLGTLHF.

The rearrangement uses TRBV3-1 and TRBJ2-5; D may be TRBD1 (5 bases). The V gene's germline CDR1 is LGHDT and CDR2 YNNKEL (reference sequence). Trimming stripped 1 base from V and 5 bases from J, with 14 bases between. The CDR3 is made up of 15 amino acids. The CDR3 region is CASSQGFQPGETQYF. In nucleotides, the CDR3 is TGTGCCAGCAGCCAAGGGTTCCAGCCAGGGGAGACCCAGTACTTC.

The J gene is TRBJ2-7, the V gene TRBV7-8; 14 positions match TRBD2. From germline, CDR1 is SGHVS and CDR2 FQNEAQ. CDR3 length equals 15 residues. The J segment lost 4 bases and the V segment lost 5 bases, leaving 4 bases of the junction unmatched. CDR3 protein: CASSLGLAGAYEQYF. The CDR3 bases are TGTGCCAGCAGCCTGGGACTAGCGGGGGCTTACGAGCAGTACTTC.

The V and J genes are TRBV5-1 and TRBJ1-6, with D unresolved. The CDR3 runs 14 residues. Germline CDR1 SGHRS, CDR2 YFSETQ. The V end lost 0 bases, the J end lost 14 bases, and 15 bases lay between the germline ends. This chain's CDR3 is CASSLGRPRGALHF. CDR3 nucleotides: TGCGCCAGCAGCTTGGGACGGCCCCGCGGAGCCCTCCACTTT.

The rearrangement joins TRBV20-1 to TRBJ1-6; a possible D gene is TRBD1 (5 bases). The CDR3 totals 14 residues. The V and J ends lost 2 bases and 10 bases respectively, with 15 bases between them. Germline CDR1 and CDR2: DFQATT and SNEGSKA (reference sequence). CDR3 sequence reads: CSARPVGGDSPLHF. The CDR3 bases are TGCAGTGCTAGACCCGTGGGGGGTGACTCACCCCTCCACTTT.

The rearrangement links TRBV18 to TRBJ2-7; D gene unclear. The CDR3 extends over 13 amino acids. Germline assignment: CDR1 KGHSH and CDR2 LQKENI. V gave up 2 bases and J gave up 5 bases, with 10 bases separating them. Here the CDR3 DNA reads TGTGCCAGCTCACCAGAAAGGACCCACGAGCAGTACTTC. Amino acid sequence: CASSPERTHEQYF.

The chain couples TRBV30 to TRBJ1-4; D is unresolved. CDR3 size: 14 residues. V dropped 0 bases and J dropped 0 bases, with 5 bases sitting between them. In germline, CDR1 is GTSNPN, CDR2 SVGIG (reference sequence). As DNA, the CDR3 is TGTGCCTGGAGTGTCCGGACAACTAATGAAAAACTGTTTTTT. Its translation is CAWSVRTTNEKLFF.

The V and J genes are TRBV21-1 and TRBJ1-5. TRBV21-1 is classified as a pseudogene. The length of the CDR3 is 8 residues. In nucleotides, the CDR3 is TGTGCCAGCAGACCCCAGCATTTT. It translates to CASRPQHF.

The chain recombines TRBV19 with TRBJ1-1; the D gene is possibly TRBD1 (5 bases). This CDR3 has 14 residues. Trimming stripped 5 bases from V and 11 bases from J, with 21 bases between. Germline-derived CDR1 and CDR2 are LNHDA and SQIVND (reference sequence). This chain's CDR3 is CASSSTGTEGTAFF. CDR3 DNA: TGTGCCAGTAGTTCCACCGGGACCGAAGGGACCGCTTTCTTT.